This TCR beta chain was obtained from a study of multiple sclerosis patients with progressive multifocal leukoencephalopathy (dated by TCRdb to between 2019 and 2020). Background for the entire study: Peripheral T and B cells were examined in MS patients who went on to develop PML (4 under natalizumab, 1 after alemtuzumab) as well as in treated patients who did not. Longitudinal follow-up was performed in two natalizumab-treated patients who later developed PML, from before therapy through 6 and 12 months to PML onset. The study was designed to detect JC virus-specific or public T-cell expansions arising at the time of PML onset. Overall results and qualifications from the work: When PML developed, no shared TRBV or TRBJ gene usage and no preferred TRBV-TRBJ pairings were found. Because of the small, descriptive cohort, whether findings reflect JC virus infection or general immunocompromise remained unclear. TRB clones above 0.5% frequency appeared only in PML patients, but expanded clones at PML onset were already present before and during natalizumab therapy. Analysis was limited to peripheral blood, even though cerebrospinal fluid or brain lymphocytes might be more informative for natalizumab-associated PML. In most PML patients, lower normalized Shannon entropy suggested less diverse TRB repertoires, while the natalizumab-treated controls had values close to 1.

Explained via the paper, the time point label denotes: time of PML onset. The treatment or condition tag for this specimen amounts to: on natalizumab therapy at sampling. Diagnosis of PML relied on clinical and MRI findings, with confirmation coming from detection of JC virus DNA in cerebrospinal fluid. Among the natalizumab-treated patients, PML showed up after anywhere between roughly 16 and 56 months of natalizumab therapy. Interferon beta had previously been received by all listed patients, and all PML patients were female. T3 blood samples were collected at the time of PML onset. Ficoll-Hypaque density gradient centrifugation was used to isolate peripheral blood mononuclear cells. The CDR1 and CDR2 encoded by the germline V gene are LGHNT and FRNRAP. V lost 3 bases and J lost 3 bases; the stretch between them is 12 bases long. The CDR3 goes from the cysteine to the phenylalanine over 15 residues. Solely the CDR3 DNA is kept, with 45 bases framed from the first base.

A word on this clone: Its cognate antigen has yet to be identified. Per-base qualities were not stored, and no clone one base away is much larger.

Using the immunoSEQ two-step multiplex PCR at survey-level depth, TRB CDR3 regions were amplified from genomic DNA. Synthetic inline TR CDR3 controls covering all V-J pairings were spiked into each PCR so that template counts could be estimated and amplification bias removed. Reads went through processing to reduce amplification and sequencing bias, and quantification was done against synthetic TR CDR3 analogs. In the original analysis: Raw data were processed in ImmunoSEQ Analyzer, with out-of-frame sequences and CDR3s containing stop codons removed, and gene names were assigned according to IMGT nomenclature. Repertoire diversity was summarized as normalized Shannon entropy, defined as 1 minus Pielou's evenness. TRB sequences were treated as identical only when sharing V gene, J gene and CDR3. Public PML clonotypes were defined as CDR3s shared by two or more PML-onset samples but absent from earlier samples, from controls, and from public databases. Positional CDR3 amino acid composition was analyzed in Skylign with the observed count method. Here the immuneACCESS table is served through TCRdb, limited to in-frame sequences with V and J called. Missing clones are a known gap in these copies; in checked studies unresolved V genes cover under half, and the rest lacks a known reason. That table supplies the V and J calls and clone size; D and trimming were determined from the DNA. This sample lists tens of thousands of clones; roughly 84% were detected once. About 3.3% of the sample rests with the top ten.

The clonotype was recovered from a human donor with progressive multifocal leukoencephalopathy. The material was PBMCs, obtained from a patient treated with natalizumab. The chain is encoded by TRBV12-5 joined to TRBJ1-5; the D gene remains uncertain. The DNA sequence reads TGTGCTAGTGGTTTAGGAGGGAGTGACAATCAGCCCCAGCATTTT. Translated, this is CASGLGGSDNQPQHF.